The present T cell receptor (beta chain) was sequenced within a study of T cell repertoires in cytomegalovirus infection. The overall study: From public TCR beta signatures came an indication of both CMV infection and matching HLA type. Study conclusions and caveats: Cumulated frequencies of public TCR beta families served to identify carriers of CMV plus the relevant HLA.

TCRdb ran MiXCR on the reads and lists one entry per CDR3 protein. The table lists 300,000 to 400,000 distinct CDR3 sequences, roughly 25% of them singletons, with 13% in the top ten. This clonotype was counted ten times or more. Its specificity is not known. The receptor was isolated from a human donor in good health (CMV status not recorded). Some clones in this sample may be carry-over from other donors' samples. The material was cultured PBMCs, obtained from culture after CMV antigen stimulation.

The CDR3 reads CASSSDSGRLQETQYF. CDR3 nucleotide sequence: TGTGCCAGCAGCTCGGATAGCGGGAGACTCCAAGAGACCCAGTACTTC. J is TRBJ2-5 and V is TRBV7-2, with 9 bases that match TRBD2. This CDR3 comprises 16 residues. V shed 4 bases and J 1 base; nucleotides not matched to a gene: 7. Germline assignment: CDR1 SGHTA and CDR2 FQGNSA.